These 3 T cell receptor beta chains share one sample of origin, sequenced in a study of blood T cell repertoires in COVID-19 (dated by TCRdb to about 2020). The library was obtained by the immunoSEQ multiplex PCR assay. TCRdb limited this immuneACCESS table to in-frame rearrangements with V and J called. A share of clones is missing; checked studies link under half to unresolved V genes, and the rest is unexplained. In this sample the table shows approximately 180,000 clones, about 80% of which occur a single time. About 5% of the sample rests with the top ten. The sample taken for sequencing was PBMCs or T cells enriched from blood (not recorded which). The receptors were sampled from a woman in her fifties or sixties with acute COVID-19.

The rearrangement links TRBV5-5 to TRBJ2-7; 7 positions agree with TRBD2. V lost 4 bases, J lost 3 bases, and 13 bases stayed unmatched. This CDR3 has 16 amino acids. Looked up from germline, CDR1 is SGHKS and CDR2 is YYEKEE (reference sequence). In DNA, the CDR3 is TGTGCCAGCAGCCCCCTTCCTAGCGGACCCCTCTACGAGCAGTACTTC. Its protein product is CASSPLPSGPLYEQYF.

This clone was observed once. The chain joins TRBV24-1 to TRBJ2-2, with 9 positions matching TRBD1. Looked up from germline, CDR1 is KGHDR and CDR2 is SFDVKD. The CDR3 is 13 residues long. V dropped 12 bases and J dropped 6; count of bases not matched to a gene: 7. DNA of the CDR3: TGTGCCTCCCGGACAGGGGAGCCCGGGGAGCTGTTTTTT. Translated: CASRTGEPGELFF.

The chain uses TRBV28 and TRBJ1-4; 9 nucleotides match TRBD1. Germline V gene data show CDR1 as MDHEN and CDR2 as SYDVKM. The CDR3 extends over 14 amino acids. Trimming cost V 4 bases and J 8 bases; bases outside gene matches: 5. CDR3 residues: CASSSDRGGEKLFF. The CDR3 DNA reads TGTGCCAGCAGTTCGGACAGGGGCGGCGAAAAACTGTTTTTT.